These 7 T cell receptor beta chains were all obtained from the same sample, sequenced in a study of blood T cells in healthy people across ages. Sample-barcoded 5' priming and a J-beta primer mix drove a second PCR of about 6 to 11 cycles. TCRdb independently ran MiXCR on the 5' RACE reads; one entry per CDR3 protein. The sample holds about 1,000,000 distinct CDR3 sequences; 35% to 50% are singletons and the top ten take approximately 19%. Material for sequencing was blood. The receptors were gathered from a woman aged 60 to 75 in good health.

As for this clonotype: An end of the junction differs from the germline gene, which may be a read error. CDR3 in amino acids: CASSLWDPHTGGLFF. The CDR3 coding sequence is TGTGCCAGCAGCCTATGGGACCCACACACCGGGGGGCTGTTTTTT. This chain connects TRBV7-9 to TRBJ2-2, with D maybe TRBD2 (6 bases). There are 15 residues in the CDR3. Germline lookup yields CDR1 SEHNR and CDR2 FQNEAQ (reference sequence).

The CDR3 nucleotides are TGTGCCAGCAGTCTTACTTATGACAGGGGGGCAGATACGCAGTATTTT. Protein sequence: CASSLTYDRGADTQYF. The chain employs TRBV28 and TRBJ2-3; TRBD1 agrees at 9 bases. The J segment lost 4 bases and the V segment lost 5 bases, leaving 10 bases of the junction unmatched. The germline V gene encodes CDR1 MDHEN and CDR2 SYDVKM. CDR3 length equals 16 residues. The whole variable domain, filled in from reference TRBV28 and TRBJ2-3, reads DVKVTQSSRYLVKRTGEKVFLECVQDMDHENMFWYRQDPGLGLRLIYFSYDVKMKEKGDIPEGYSVSREKKERFSLILESASTNQTSMYLCASSLTYDRGADTQYFGPGTRLTVL.

Turning to this clonotype: This sequence may be a read error, since a much larger clone differs from it by one base. Given the absence of the conserved phenylalanine or tryptophan at the CDR3 end, a read error is likely. The V gene is TRBV20-1, the J gene TRBJ2-4; either TRBD1 or TRBD2 may fit D (6 bases each). The J call is in doubt because the DNA end fits TRBJ2-5 better. The CDR3 runs to 16 residues. Germline CDR1 DFQATT, CDR2 SNEGSKA (reference sequence). This chain's CDR3 is CSAGRGIGSGGETQYV. The CDR3 nucleotides read TGCAGTGCTGGAAGGGGGATCGGGAGCGGCGGAGAGACCCAGTACGTC.

This chain links TRBV20-1 with TRBJ2-2; D possibly corresponds to TRBD2 (6 bases). Trimming took 5 bases from V and 3 from J, leaving 13 bases between them. Germline V CDR1 and CDR2: DFQATT, SNEGSKA (reference sequence). The CDR3 is 14 amino acids. CDR3 protein: CSAASGLYTGELFF. In nucleotides, the CDR3 is TGCAGTGCTGCCTCGGGACTGTACACCGGGGAGCTGTTTTTT.

V and J are TRBV5-6 and TRBJ2-2, with TRBD2 matching over 12 bases. The CDR3 totals 16 residues. The germline V gene has CDR1 SGHDT and CDR2 YYEEEE. V lost 0 bases, J lost 6 bases, and 3 bases stayed unmatched. The CDR3 sequence is CASSLALAGGPGELFF. DNA of the CDR3: TGTGCCAGCAGCTTGGCACTAGCGGGAGGCCCCGGGGAGCTGTTTTTT.

This rearrangement joins TRBV6-6 to TRBJ1-6, with D hard to call. This CDR3 is 14 amino acids long. V lost 4 bases and J 5 bases, leaving 9 bases between the germline ends. Germline values: CDR1 MNHNY, CDR2 SVGAGI (reference sequence). CDR3 DNA: TGTGCCAGCAGTTGGCGGGGAAATAATTCACCCCTCCACTTT. Amino acids: CASSWRGNNSPLHF.

This sequence joins TRBV6-6 and TRBJ2-3; 9 bases are a match to TRBD2. The CDR3 runs to 17 residues. Germline CDR1 is MNHNY and CDR2 is SVGAGI (reference sequence). J lost 0 bases, V lost 1 base, and 5 bases had no gene match. CDR3 nucleotides: TGTGCCAGCAGTTACTTCCGACTAGCGGTCAGCACAGATACGCAGTATTTT. As protein: CASSYFRLAVSTDTQYF.